A single sample is the source of the 28 T cell receptor beta chains below, sequenced in a study of shared clonotypes between healthy human individuals (dated by TCRdb to the early 2020s). Libraries were made using the immunoSEQ multiplex PCR assay. The immuneACCESS repertoire file appears here via TCRdb, limited to in-frame rearrangements. These files lack a portion of the clones; in checked studies, under half of the deficit traces to unresolved V genes, and the cause of the others is not known. The sample data list roughly 1,100,000 clones, and roughly 75% of these were observed just once. The ten largest clonotypes hold around 1.4% of the sample. Source material: memory CD4+ T cells sorted from blood. The sample's cell subset or site label, in plain terms: CD45RA-negative fraction. These receptors were obtained from a man aged 18-30 years in good health.

V and J are TRBV25-1 and TRBJ2-1; D not certain. There are 14 residues in the CDR3. Deletions cut 3 bases from V and 5 bases from J, with 11 bases between. Germline V lookup: CDR1 MGHDK, CDR2 SYGVNS. The CDR3 DNA reads as TGTGCCAGCAGTGACTTGACGGAAAACAATGAGCAGTTCTTC. Translation gives CASSDLTENNEQFF.

On this clone: The germline gene is not matched at one end of the junction; a read error may be the cause. DNA for the CDR3: TGTGCTAGCAGCCCGTCGATCGGCTCCAACGAGCAGTACTTC. Protein: CASSPSIGSNEQYF. The chain recombines TRBV7-7 with TRBJ2-7; no definite D call. The CDR3 has 14 amino acids. Germline loops: CDR1 SSHAT, CDR2 FNYEAQ (reference sequence).

The V gene is TRBV7-2, the J gene TRBJ1-4; D unresolved. The CDR3 is 13 amino acids. V lost 5 bases, J lost 8 bases, and 12 bases lay in between. Germline-derived CDR1 and CDR2 are SGHTA and FQGNSA. CDR3 in amino acids: CASSPYYGEKLFF. The CDR3, as DNA: TGTGCCAGCAGCCCCTACTACGGGGAAAAACTGTTTTTT.

V usage is TRBV5-6 and J usage is TRBJ2-3, with TRBD2 identical over 7 bases. Trimming cost V 3 bases and J 3 bases; bases outside gene matches: 7. From germline, CDR1 is SGHDT and CDR2 YYEEEE. This CDR3 is built from 15 residues. CDR3 in DNA: TGTGCCAGCAGCTGGGGAGGGACTGTAACAGATACGCAGTATTTT. This translates into CASSWGGTVTDTQYF. Together with reference TRBV5-6 and TRBJ2-3, the CDR3 gives the full variable domain: DAGVTQSPTHLIKTRGQQVTLRCSPKSGHDTVSWYQQALGQGPQFIFQYYEEEERQRGNFPDRFSGHQFPNYSSELNVNALLLGDSALYLCASSWGGTVTDTQYFGPGTRLTVL.

This clone appeared many times. The rearrangement uses TRBV6-1 and TRBJ1-2; D perhaps matches TRBD1 (5 bases). Trimming cost V 7 bases and J 4 bases, with 19 bases left between them. Per the germline V gene, CDR1 is MNHNS and CDR2 is SASEGT. This CDR3 spans 15 amino acids. The DNA of the CDR3 is TGTGCCAGCAACCCCTCACGCGGGGCGCCCTATGGCTACACCTTC. This translates into CASNPSRGAPYGYTF.

The chain carries TRBV7-2 and TRBJ2-1; D is unresolved. Trimming took off 5 bases at V and 8 bases at J, with 10 bases between the two ends. Germline lookup yields CDR1 SGHTA and CDR2 FQGNSA. This CDR3 comprises 12 residues. CDR3 amino acids: CASSRNRDEQFF. The CDR3 nucleotides read TGTGCCAGCAGCAGAAACCGGGATGAGCAGTTCTTC.

This clone was counted a few times. The chain couples TRBV14 to TRBJ1-1, with D perhaps matching TRBD1 (5 bases). The CDR3 length is 14 residues. Trimming stripped 1 base from V and 4 bases from J, with 10 bases between. The germline V gene has CDR1 SGHDN and CDR2 FVKESK. CDR3 amino acids: CASSQARGGTEAFF. As DNA, the CDR3 is TGTGCCAGCAGCCAAGCCCGGGGGGGCACTGAAGCTTTCTTT.

This clone has just one count. V gene TRBV6-6 combines with J gene TRBJ2-4; the D gene is possibly TRBD2 (5 bases). This CDR3 contains 16 residues. The V end was cut by 3 bases, the J end by 3 bases, with 15 bases between. Looked up from germline, CDR1 is MNHNY and CDR2 is SVGAGI (reference sequence). The chain's CDR3 is CASSYRSAGDKNIQYF. DNA of the CDR3: TGTGCCAGCAGTTATCGGTCCGCGGGTGACAAAAACATTCAGTACTTC.

There are a few counts of this clone. This chain joins TRBV27 and TRBJ1-5; 8 positions match TRBD1. The V gene's germline CDR1 is MNHEY and CDR2 SMNVEV (reference sequence). The CDR3 runs to 15 residues. Trimming removed 0 bases from V and 6 bases from J; junction bases left unmatched: 4. The CDR3 DNA follows: TGTGCCAGCAGTTTATCGTGGACAGGGTCTCAGCCCCAGCATTTT. Translating it yields CASSLSWTGSQPQHF.

The J gene is TRBJ2-6, the V gene TRBV5-6, with TRBD1 matching over 9 bases. The CDR3 is 17 amino acids. Germline V gene lookup returns CDR1 SGHDT and CDR2 YYEEEE. The V gene end was trimmed by 1 base and the J gene end by 2 bases; junction bases not matched to a gene: 4. Here the CDR3 DNA reads TGTGCCAGCAGCTTGACTACAGGGGGCGCTGGGGCCAACGTCCTGACTTTC. Its protein is CASSLTTGGAGANVLTF.

This chain connects TRBV10-1 to TRBJ2-5; 10 bases agree with TRBD1. The trim removed 4 bases at V and 5 bases at J, leaving 7 bases unmatched. The CDR3 extends over 15 amino acids. Germline V gives CDR1 WNHNN, CDR2 SYGVQD (reference sequence). This CDR3 reads CASSGTGTGDETQYF. The CDR3, as DNA: TGCGCCAGCAGTGGGACCGGGACAGGGGACGAGACCCAGTACTTC.

The chain couples TRBV5-1 to TRBJ2-3; 7 positions match TRBD2. There are 15 residues in the CDR3. Unmatched junction bases numbered 7, after V lost 4 bases and J lost 2 bases. Germline CDR1 and CDR2: SGHRS and YFSETQ. The CDR3 nucleotides read TGCGCCAGCAGCCCCCTCGGGGGGACCACAGATACGCAGTATTTT. This encodes CASSPLGGTTDTQYF.

This sequence joins TRBV30 and TRBJ2-7, with D uncertain. Germline values: CDR1 GTSNPN, CDR2 SVGIG (reference sequence). The ends were cut back, 0 bases at V and 6 bases at J, with 6 bases in the middle. This CDR3 comprises 11 residues. The CDR3 coding sequence is TGTGCCTGGAGTGTAGAGGTCGAGCAGTACTTC. As protein: CAWSVEVEQYF.

The chain combines TRBV28 with TRBJ1-1; the D is unclear. This CDR3 is 14 amino acids long. The germline V gene has CDR1 MDHEN and CDR2 SYDVKM. The V end lost 3 bases, the J end lost 5 bases, and 13 bases lay between the germline ends. CDR3 sequence reads: CASSFGQSRTEAFF. Here the CDR3 DNA reads TGTGCCAGCAGTTTCGGCCAGTCAAGGACTGAAGCTTTCTTT.

The chain joins TRBV28 to TRBJ2-5; 10 nucleotides match TRBD2. Germline V gene lookup returns CDR1 MDHEN and CDR2 SYDVKM. This CDR3 is 16 amino acids long. After removal of 5 bases from V and 2 bases from J, the junction contained 8 bases not matched to a gene. In nucleotides, the CDR3 is TGTGCCAGCAGTCCTCGGGGTAGCGGGGGGCAAGAGACCCAGTACTTC. Residues: CASSPRGSGGQETQYF.

J is TRBJ2-5 and V is TRBV2; D is unclear. The germline V gene encodes CDR1 SNHLY and CDR2 FYNNEI. The CDR3 sequence is 14 residues long. V was clipped by 7 bases and J by 7 bases, with 19 bases between them. CDR3 DNA: TGTGCCAGCACCGAAGTTCCTACGCCACGGACCCAGTACTTC. Translation gives CASTEVPTPRTQYF.

This chain joins TRBV28 and TRBJ1-2; 8 bases match TRBD1. This CDR3 region has 13 residues. J gave up 6 bases and V 5 bases, and 5 bases lay outside the gene matches. Germline CDR1 MDHEN, CDR2 SYDVKM. The CDR3 nucleotides are TGTGCCAGCAGTCGGACAGGGAACGATGGCTACACCTTC. Translation gives CASSRTGNDGYTF.

The CDR3: CAWDPTGLNSPLHF. CDR3 coding DNA: TGTGCCTGGGACCCCACAGGGCTGAACTCACCCCTCCACTTT. This chain connects TRBV30 to TRBJ1-6; D perhaps matches TRBD1 (6 bases). Between the trimmed V and J ends, which lost 5 bases and 10 bases, there was a span of 18 bases. The CDR3 runs to 14 residues. Germline CDR1 GTSNPN, CDR2 SVGIG (reference sequence).

This clone has only a few counts. A junction boundary mismatches the germline segment, possibly from a read error. The chain has TRBV11-2 and TRBJ2-1; TRBD1 or TRBD2 may be the D gene (6 bases each). Germline assignment: CDR1 SGHAT and CDR2 FQNNGV. This CDR3 contains 12 residues. The CDR3 loop reads CASSPTGGERIF. The CDR3 nucleotides read TGTGCCAGCAGCCCCACCGGGGGCGAGAGAATCTTC.

About this clone: Other DNA sequences in the sample encode the same CDR3. The gene calls are TRBV19 and TRBJ1-5, with TRBD1 as a possible D gene (6 bases). The germline CDR1 and CDR2 sequences are LNHDA and SQIVND (reference sequence). This CDR3 has 15 residues. V lost 3 bases to trimming and J lost 0 bases, with 9 bases between them. The CDR3 is CASSIGQFSNQPQHF. Here the CDR3 DNA reads TGTGCCAGTAGTATTGGACAGTTTAGCAATCAGCCCCAGCATTTT.

The CDR3 loop reads CASSFGGGSYNEQFF. CDR3 nucleotides: TGTGCCAGCAGCTTCGGGGGAGGAAGTTACAATGAGCAGTTCTTC. The chain couples TRBV11-3 to TRBJ2-1, with D possibly matching TRBD2 (6 bases). This CDR3 region has 15 residues. V was clipped by 3 bases and J by 4 bases, with 13 bases between them. The V gene's germline CDR1 is SGHNT and CDR2 YENEEA.

This chain joins TRBV18 and TRBJ2-7; 9 nucleotides agree with TRBD2. The J segment lost 4 bases and the V segment lost 0 bases, leaving 19 bases of the junction unmatched. Per germline, CDR1 KGHSH and CDR2 LQKENI. The CDR3 is 20 residues long. CDR3 amino acids: CASSPPRLAGSEEIFYEQYF. The CDR3, as DNA: TGTGCCAGCTCACCACCGCGTCTAGCGGGGTCCGAGGAAATATTTTACGAGCAGTACTTC. Full variable domain (remainder filled in from reference TRBV18 and TRBJ2-7): NAGVMQNPRHLVRRRGQEARLRCSPMKGHSHVYWYRQLPEEGLKFMVYLQKENIIDESGMPKERFSAEFPKEGPSILRIQQVVRGDSAAYFCASSPPRLAGSEEIFYEQYFGPGTRLTVT.

The rearrangement uses TRBV6-5 and TRBJ1-6; no clear D gene. The CDR3 is 15 amino acids. Trimming pared 6 bases from V and 7 bases from J, leaving 16 bases between. The germline V gene encodes CDR1 MNHEY and CDR2 SVGAGI. Here the CDR3 reads CASSWGRADNSPLHF. In DNA, the CDR3 is TGTGCCAGCAGCTGGGGAAGGGCAGACAATTCACCCCTCCACTTT.

In regard to this clone: One junction end does not reproduce the germline sequence, and a read error may be involved. The chain combines TRBV7-7 with TRBJ2-7; 7 bases line up with TRBD2. CDR3 length: 13 amino acids. Germline-derived CDR1 and CDR2 are SSHAT and FNYEAQ (reference sequence). Here the CDR3 reads CASSSSGVGEQYF. CDR3 sequence (DNA): TGTGCTAGCAGCTCCAGCGGGGTAGGCGAGCAGTACTTC.

A few counts support this clone. The chain recombines TRBV6-5 with TRBJ2-7, with 8 bases that match TRBD1. Germline values: CDR1 MNHEY, CDR2 SVGAGI. The V and J ends lost 6 bases and 7 bases, in that order; junction bases with no gene match: 11. This CDR3 region has 14 residues. The CDR3 here is CASSRDRSVGEQYF. CDR3 coding DNA: TGTGCCAGCAGCCGGGACAGGTCGGTGGGGGAGCAGTACTTC.

The chain links TRBV7-8 to TRBJ1-1; D call uncertain. Germline loops: CDR1 SGHVS, CDR2 FQNEAQ. V dropped 5 bases and J dropped 4 bases, with 17 bases sitting between them. There are 15 residues in the CDR3. The DNA for the CDR3 is TGTGCCAGCAGCGTGACAAGCACCCCTGGCACTGAAGCTTTCTTT. This translates into CASSVTSTPGTEAFF. The variable domain in full, completed from reference TRBV7-8 and TRBJ1-1, reads GAGVSQSPRYKVAKRGQDVALRCDPISGHVSLFWYQQALGQGPEFLTYFQNEAQLDKSGLPSDRFFAERPEGSVSTLKIQRTQQEDSAVYLCASSVTSTPGTEAFFGQGTRLTVV.

The J gene is TRBJ2-5, the V gene TRBV7-2; 7 nucleotides match TRBD1. CDR1 is SGHTA and CDR2 is FQGNSA in the germline V gene. V gave up 5 bases and J gave up 1 base; unmatched junction bases: 4. This CDR3 is 14 amino acids long. CDR3 sequence: CASSRNRGQETQYF. The CDR3 DNA reads as TGTGCCAGCAGCCGGAACAGGGGCCAAGAGACCCAGTACTTC. Together with reference TRBV7-2 and TRBJ2-5, the CDR3 gives the full variable domain: GAGVSQSPSNKVTEKGKDVELRCDPISGHTALYWYRQSLGQGLEFLIYFQGNSAPDKSGLPSDRFSAERTGGSVSTLTIQRTQQEDSAVYLCASSRNRGQETQYFGPGTRLLVL.

Comments on this clone: Other DNA sequences in the same sample also yield this CDR3. This rearrangement joins TRBV5-1 to TRBJ1-5; TRBD1 is a possible D gene (5 bases). Between the trimmed V and J ends, which lost 0 bases and 4 bases, there was a span of 8 bases. The germline gives CDR1 SGHRS, CDR2 YFSETQ. The CDR3 has 14 amino acids. In nucleotides, the CDR3 is TGCGCCAGCAGCTTGGGAGACAGAAATCAGCCCCAGCATTTT. This codes for CASSLGDRNQPQHF.